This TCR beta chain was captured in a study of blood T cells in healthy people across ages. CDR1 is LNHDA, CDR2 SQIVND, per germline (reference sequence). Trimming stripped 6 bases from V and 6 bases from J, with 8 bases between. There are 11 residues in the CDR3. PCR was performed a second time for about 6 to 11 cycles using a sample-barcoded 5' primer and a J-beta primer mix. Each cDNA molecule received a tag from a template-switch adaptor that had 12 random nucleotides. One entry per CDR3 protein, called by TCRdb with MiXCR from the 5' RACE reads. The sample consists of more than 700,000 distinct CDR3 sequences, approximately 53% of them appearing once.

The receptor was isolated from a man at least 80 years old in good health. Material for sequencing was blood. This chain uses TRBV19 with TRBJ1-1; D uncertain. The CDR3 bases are TGTGCCAGTAGGGGCCCCCCTGAAGCTTTCTTT. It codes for CASRGPPEAFF.